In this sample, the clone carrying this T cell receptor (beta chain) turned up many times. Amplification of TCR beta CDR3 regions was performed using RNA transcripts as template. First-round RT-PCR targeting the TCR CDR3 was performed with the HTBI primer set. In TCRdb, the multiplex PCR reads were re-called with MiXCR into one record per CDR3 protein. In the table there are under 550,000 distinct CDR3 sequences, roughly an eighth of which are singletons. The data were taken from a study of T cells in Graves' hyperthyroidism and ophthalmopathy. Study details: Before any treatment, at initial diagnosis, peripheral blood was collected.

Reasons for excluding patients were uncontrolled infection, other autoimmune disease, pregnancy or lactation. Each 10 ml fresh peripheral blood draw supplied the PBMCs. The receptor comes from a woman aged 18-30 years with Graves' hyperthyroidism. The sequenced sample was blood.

The CDR3 bases are TGTGCCAGCAGTTTATCAGGGATCTATGGCTACACCTTC. This codes for CASSLSGIYGYTF. The chain links TRBV28 to TRBJ1-2; a weak D match, TRBD1 (5 bases). The CDR3 has 13 residues. Germline values: CDR1 MDHEN, CDR2 SYDVKM. The ends were cut back, 1 base at V and 4 bases at J, with 7 bases in the middle.